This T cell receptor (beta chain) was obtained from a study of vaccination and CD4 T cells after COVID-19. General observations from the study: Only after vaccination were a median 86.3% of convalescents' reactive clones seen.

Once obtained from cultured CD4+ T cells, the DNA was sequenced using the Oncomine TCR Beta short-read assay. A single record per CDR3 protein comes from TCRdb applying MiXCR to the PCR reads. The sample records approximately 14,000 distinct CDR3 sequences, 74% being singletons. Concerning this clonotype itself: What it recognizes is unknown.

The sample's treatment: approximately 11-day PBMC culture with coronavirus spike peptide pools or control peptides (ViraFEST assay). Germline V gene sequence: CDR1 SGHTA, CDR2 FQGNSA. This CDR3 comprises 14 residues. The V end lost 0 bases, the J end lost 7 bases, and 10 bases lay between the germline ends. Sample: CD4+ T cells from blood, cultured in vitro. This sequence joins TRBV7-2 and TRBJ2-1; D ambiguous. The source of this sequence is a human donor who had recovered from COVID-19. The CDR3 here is CASSLASRNNEQFF. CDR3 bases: TGTGCCAGCAGCTTAGCGTCTAGAAATAATGAGCAGTTCTTC.